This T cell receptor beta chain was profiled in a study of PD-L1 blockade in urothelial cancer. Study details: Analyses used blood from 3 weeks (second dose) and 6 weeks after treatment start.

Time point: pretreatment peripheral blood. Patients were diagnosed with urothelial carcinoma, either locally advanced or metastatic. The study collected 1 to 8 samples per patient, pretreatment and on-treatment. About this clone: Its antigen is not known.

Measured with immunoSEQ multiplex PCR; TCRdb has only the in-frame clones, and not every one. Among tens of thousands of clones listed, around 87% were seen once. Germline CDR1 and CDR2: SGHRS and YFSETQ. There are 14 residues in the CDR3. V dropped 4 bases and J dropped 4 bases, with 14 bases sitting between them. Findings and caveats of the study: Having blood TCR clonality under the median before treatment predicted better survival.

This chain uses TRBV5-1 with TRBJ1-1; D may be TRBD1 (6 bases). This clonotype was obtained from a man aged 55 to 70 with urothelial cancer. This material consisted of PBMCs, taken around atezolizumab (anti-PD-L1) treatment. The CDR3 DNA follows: TGCGCCAGCAGCCCATCCAGGGGTAGCACTGAAGCTTTCTTT. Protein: CASSPSRGSTEAFF.